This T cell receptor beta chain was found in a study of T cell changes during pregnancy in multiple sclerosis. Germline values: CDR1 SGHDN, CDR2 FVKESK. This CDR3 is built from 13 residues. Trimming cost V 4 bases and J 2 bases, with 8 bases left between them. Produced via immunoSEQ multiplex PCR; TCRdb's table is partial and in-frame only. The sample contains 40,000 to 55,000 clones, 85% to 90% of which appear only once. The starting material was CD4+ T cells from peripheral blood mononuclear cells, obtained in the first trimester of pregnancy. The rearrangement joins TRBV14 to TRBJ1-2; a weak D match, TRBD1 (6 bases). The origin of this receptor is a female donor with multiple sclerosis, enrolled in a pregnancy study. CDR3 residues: CASSPDSNYGYTF. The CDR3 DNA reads TGTGCCAGCAGCCCGGACAGCAACTATGGCTACACCTTC.